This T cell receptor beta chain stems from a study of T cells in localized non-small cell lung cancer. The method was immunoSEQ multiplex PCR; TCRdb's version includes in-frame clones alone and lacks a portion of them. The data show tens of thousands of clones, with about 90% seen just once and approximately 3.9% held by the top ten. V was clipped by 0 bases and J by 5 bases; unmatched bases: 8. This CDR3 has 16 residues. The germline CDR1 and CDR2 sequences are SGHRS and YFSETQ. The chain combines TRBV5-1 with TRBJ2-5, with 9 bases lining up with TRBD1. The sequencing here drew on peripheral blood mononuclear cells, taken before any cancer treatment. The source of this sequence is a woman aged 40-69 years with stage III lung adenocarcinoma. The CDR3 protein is CASSLDGTGSYETQYF. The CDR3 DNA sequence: TGCGCCAGCAGCTTGGATGGGACAGGGAGTTACGAGACCCAGTACTTC. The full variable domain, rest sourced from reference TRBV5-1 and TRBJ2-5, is KAGVTQTPRYLIKTRGQQVTLSCSPISGHRSVSWYQQTPGQGLQFLFEYFSETQRNKGNFPGRFSGRQFSNSRSEMNVSTLELGDSALYLCASSLDGTGSYETQYFGPGTRLLVL.